This passage covers 27 T cell receptor beta chains from one sample sequenced in a study of T cells in Graves' hyperthyroidism and ophthalmopathy. There were TCR beta CDR3 regions amplified from RNA transcripts. TCR CDR3 regions were first amplified by RT-PCR with HTBI primers. Each CDR3 protein gets one entry after TCRdb re-called the multiplex PCR reads with MiXCR. The sample includes fewer than 650,000 distinct CDR3 sequences, approximately 14% of them seen just once. Sequenced material: blood. The receptors were sampled from a young woman with Graves' ophthalmopathy.

This clonotype was seen ten or more times. This chain connects TRBV6-1 to TRBJ2-5; 8 bases agree with TRBD2. The CDR3 has 15 amino acids. Unmatched junction bases numbered 8, after V lost 5 bases and J lost 3 bases. From germline, CDR1 is MNHNS and CDR2 SASEGT. The DNA of the CDR3 is TGTGCCAGCAGTTCTAATCGACTAGCGAAAGAGACCCAGTACTTC. This encodes CASSSNRLAKETQYF.

CDR3 bases: TGTGCCAGTAAGGAGAGCTCCTATAATTCACCCCTCCACTTT. The encoded protein is CASKESSYNSPLHF. This rearrangement joins TRBV19 to TRBJ1-6; D remains ambiguous. Trimming pared 7 bases from V and 0 bases from J, leaving 7 bases between. CDR1 LNHDA and CDR2 SQIVND come from the germline V gene (reference sequence). CDR3 length: 14 amino acids.

The chain joins TRBV6-1 to TRBJ2-1, with D perhaps being TRBD1 or TRBD2 (5 bases each). The CDR3 totals 16 residues. Germline V gives CDR1 MNHNS, CDR2 SASEGT. The ends were cut back, 2 bases at V and 5 bases at J, with 16 bases in the middle. CDR3 sequence (DNA): TGTGCCAGCAGTGAAATCTTAGCAGAGGGGAACAATGAGCAGTTCTTC. Residues: CASSEILAEGNNEQFF.

This clonotype was detected ten times or more. The rearrangement uses TRBV6-1 and TRBJ1-2, with 7 bases lining up with TRBD1. The V gene end was trimmed by 3 bases and the J gene end by 3 bases; junction bases not matched to a gene: 10. The CDR3 is 16 amino acids. Germline lookup yields CDR1 MNHNS and CDR2 SASEGT. The CDR3 protein is CASSDVSRGVDYGYTF. Here the CDR3 DNA reads TGTGCCAGCAGTGATGTGAGCAGGGGGGTGGACTATGGCTACACCTTC.

This clonotype was seen ten or more times. This chain links TRBV2 with TRBJ1-1, with D possibly TRBD1 on 5 matching bases. Germline V lookup: CDR1 SNHLY, CDR2 FYNNEI. This CDR3 is 14 amino acids long. V shed 2 bases and J shed 5 bases, with 12 bases lying between them. CDR3 DNA sequence: TGTGCCAGCAGTGAATTGATCCGGGGGACTGAAGCTTTCTTT. This gives the protein CASSELIRGTEAFF. The entire variable domain, with the rest obtained from reference TRBV2 and TRBJ1-1, is as follows: EPEVTQTPSHQVTQMGQEVILRCVPISNHLYFYWYRQILGQKVEFLVSFYNNEISEKSEIFDDQFSVERPDGSNFTLKIRSTKLEDSAMYFCASSELIRGTEAFFGQGTRLTVV.

This clonotype was recorded at least ten times. The J gene is TRBJ1-1, the V gene TRBV2; a possible D gene is TRBD1 (5 bases). CDR3 length: 14 residues. Deletions cut 8 bases from V and 1 base from J, with 14 bases between. In germline, CDR1 is SNHLY, CDR2 FYNNEI. CDR3: CASAPRGENTEAFF. Written as DNA, the CDR3 is TGTGCCAGCGCCCCACGGGGGGAGAACACTGAAGCTTTCTTT.

There are many counts of this clonotype. The chain links TRBV6-2 or TRBV6-3 to TRBJ1-1; 11 positions match TRBD1. Germline values: CDR1 MNHEY, CDR2 SVGEGT. V lost 0 bases and J lost 11; bases outside the gene matches: 11. CDR3 length: 16 residues. CDR3 loop: CASSYSRTGGYKGAFF. DNA of the CDR3: TGTGCCAGCAGTTACTCGAGGACAGGGGGCTATAAAGGTGCTTTCTTT.

The rearrangement links TRBV20-1 to TRBJ2-7, with 7 bases lining up with TRBD2. The V segment lost 8 bases and the J segment 0 bases; nucleotides outside the gene matches: 10. CDR1 is DFQATT, CDR2 SNEGSKA, per germline (reference sequence). The CDR3 covers 14 residues. The CDR3 DNA follows: TGCAGTACATCCTATAGCGGGCGCTCCTACGAGCAGTACTTC. This translates into CSTSYSGRSYEQYF.

The sample holds many counts of this clonotype. This chain connects TRBV24-1 to TRBJ2-1; TRBD2 aligns across 8 bases. The junction had 8 bases not matched to a gene; V was cut back by 3 bases and J by 2 bases. CDR3 length equals 17 residues. The germline V gene has CDR1 KGHDR and CDR2 SFDVKD. The chain's CDR3 is CATSDSVAGRTYNEQFF. The CDR3 bases are TGTGCCACCAGTGATAGCGTAGCGGGGCGAACCTACAATGAGCAGTTCTTC.

DNA of the CDR3: TGTGCCAGCAGCCAGGGATATAGCAATCAGCCCCAGCATTTT. Amino acids: CASSQGYSNQPQHF. The chain joins TRBV3-1 to TRBJ1-5, with unresolved D. The V end was cut by 3 bases, the J end by 0 bases, with 6 bases between. This CDR3 contains 14 residues. Germline CDR1 reads LGHDT; CDR2 reads YNNKEL (reference sequence).

This clonotype showed up many times. The chain recombines TRBV6-2 or TRBV6-3 with TRBJ1-1; D is ambiguous. V lost 2 bases, J lost 0 bases, and 13 bases lay in between. CDR1 MNHEY and CDR2 SVGEGT come from the germline V gene. The CDR3 has 16 amino acids. The CDR3, as DNA: TGTGCCAGCAGTTACCCTGAAGCACAGCTGAACACTGAAGCTTTCTTT. Amino acid sequence: CASSYPEAQLNTEAFF.

This clonotype was counted at least ten times. The J gene is TRBJ2-7, the V gene TRBV3-1; D gene uncertain. Germline loops: CDR1 LGHDT, CDR2 YNNKEL (reference sequence). The CDR3 has 14 amino acids. With 1 base removed from V and 2 bases from J, the gap between germline ends came to 9 bases. CDR3 DNA sequence: TGTGCCAGCAGCCAAGGACGAGTACCCTACGAGCAGTACTTC. Amino acid sequence: CASSQGRVPYEQYF.

This clonotype has ten or more counts. The chain uses TRBV28 and TRBJ2-7, with D hard to call. V was pared by 3 bases and J by 6 bases, with 9 bases between. Per the germline V gene, CDR1 is MDHEN and CDR2 is SYDVKM. The CDR3 has 12 residues. The CDR3 coding sequence is TGTGCCAGCAGTTTCTCCTCTCTCGAGCAGTACTTC. It is translated as CASSFSSLEQYF.

The rearrangement uses TRBV6-1 and TRBJ2-5; 7 bases line up with TRBD2. Germline CDR1 and CDR2: MNHNS and SASEGT. This CDR3 region has 18 residues. The ends lost 6 bases at V and 0 bases at J; junction bases unmatched: 16. The CDR3 nucleotides read TGTGCCAGCAGCCAACGCCGACTAGCTCTGGGGTACCAAGAGACCCAGTACTTC. This sequence encodes CASSQRRLALGYQETQYF.

The chain links TRBV4-1 to TRBJ2-5; 11 bases are a match to TRBD2. The CDR3 consists of 14 residues. Germline lookup yields CDR1 MGHRA and CDR2 YSYEKL. V lost 4 bases to trimming and J lost 3 bases; unmatched junction nucleotides: 1. CDR3 loop: CASSLSGREETQYF. Written as DNA, the CDR3 is TGCGCCAGCAGCCTTAGCGGGAGGGAAGAGACCCAGTACTTC.

Many counts were recorded for this clonotype. The chain carries TRBV7-2 and TRBJ2-5; the D call may be TRBD1 or TRBD2 (7 bases each). The V gene's germline CDR1 is SGHTA and CDR2 FQGNSA. Trimming left V 5 bases short and J 3 bases short, with 13 bases between. The CDR3 loop spans 14 amino acids. CDR3 DNA: TGTGCCAGCAGCGTATCAGGGGGGGAAGAGACCCAGTACTTC. Amino acid sequence: CASSVSGGEETQYF.

This clonotype occurred many times. The V gene is TRBV14, the J gene TRBJ2-7; the match to TRBD2 covers 9 bases. Germline values: CDR1 SGHDN, CDR2 FVKESK. There are 15 residues in the CDR3. Unmatched junction bases numbered 6, after V lost 3 bases and J lost 3 bases. Here the CDR3 DNA reads TGTGCCAGCAGCCACTCTAGCGGGATTTTCTACGAGCAGTACTTC. This sequence encodes CASSHSSGIFYEQYF.

This clonotype was observed many times. The rearrangement links TRBV5-8 to TRBJ2-3, with D maybe TRBD1 (6 bases). Germline-derived CDR1 and CDR2 are SGHTS and YDEGEE. Trimming removed 1 base from V and 5 bases from J, with 11 bases in between. This CDR3 is built from 14 residues. The CDR3 sequence: CASSLYRVGDTQYF. CDR3 nucleotide sequence: TGTGCCAGCAGCTTGTACAGGGTCGGAGATACGCAGTATTTT.

This clonotype has only a few counts. V gene TRBV5-6 combines with J gene TRBJ2-5; perhaps TRBD2 as D (6 bases). V was shortened by 4 bases and J by 3 bases, with 13 bases between the two germline ends. Germline-derived CDR1 and CDR2 are SGHDT and YYEEEE. The CDR3 loop spans 14 amino acids. CDR3 protein: CASSPWDFKETQYF. The CDR3 DNA reads as TGTGCCAGCAGCCCCTGGGACTTCAAAGAGACCCAGTACTTC.

This clonotype was detected a few times. The chain joins TRBV6-6 to TRBJ1-6; D is possibly TRBD1 (6 bases). Looked up from germline, CDR1 is MNHNY and CDR2 is SVGAGI (reference sequence). This CDR3 has 15 residues. Trimming shortened V by 2 bases and J by 8 bases, and 13 bases separated the two germline ends. This CDR3 is CASSYGGRGHSPLHF. CDR3 nucleotides: TGTGCCAGCAGTTACGGAGGCAGGGGTCATTCACCCCTCCACTTT.

This clonotype was picked up many times. V is TRBV6-1 and J is TRBJ2-5; 10 bases are shared with TRBD2. Germline V gene lookup returns CDR1 MNHNS and CDR2 SASEGT. Trimming at V came to 6 bases and at J to 1 base, leaving 8 bases not matched to a gene. This CDR3 has 16 amino acids. The CDR3 reads CASSAPRTSGQETQYF. CDR3 bases: TGTGCCAGCAGCGCCCCAAGGACTAGCGGCCAAGAGACCCAGTACTTC.

The V gene is TRBV19, the J gene TRBJ1-5; D is unresolved. The germline V gene encodes CDR1 LNHDA and CDR2 SQIVND (reference sequence). CDR3 length equals 14 residues. V was pared by 7 bases and J by 4 bases, with 14 bases between. The chain's CDR3 is CASKGSLGNQPQHF. Here the CDR3 DNA reads TGTGCCAGTAAAGGGTCGTTGGGGAATCAGCCCCAGCATTTT. Complete variable domain (other parts from reference TRBV19 and TRBJ1-5): DGGITQSPKYLFRKEGQNVTLSCEQNLNHDAMYWYRQDPGQGLRLIYYSQIVNDFQKGDIAEGYSVSREKKESFPLTVTSAQKNPTAFYLCASKGSLGNQPQHFGDGTRLSIL.

This clonotype was seen at least ten times. This chain joins TRBV2 and TRBJ2-3; 11 nucleotides match TRBD2. This CDR3 comprises 16 residues. The ends lost 4 bases at V and 4 bases at J; junction bases unmatched: 7. Germline V gene sequence: CDR1 SNHLY, CDR2 FYNNEI. CDR3 sequence (DNA): TGTGCCAGCAGTGTCACTAGCGGGAGTCTCGCAGATACGCAGTATTTT. It is translated as CASSVTSGSLADTQYF.

This clonotype was counted ten times or more. The CDR3: CASSFDVGGAETQYF. Written as DNA, the CDR3 is TGTGCCAGCAGTTTCGATGTTGGGGGCGCGGAGACCCAGTACTTC. The rearrangement joins TRBV12-3 or TRBV12-4 to TRBJ2-5; a weak D match, TRBD1 (6 bases). CDR3 size: 15 residues. With 3 bases removed from V and 5 bases from J, the gap between germline ends came to 16 bases.

This clonotype has a handful of counts. CDR3 loop: CASSSGRVGSSEAFF. The CDR3 bases are TGTGCCAGCTCCTCGGGCCGGGTCGGCTCTTCTGAAGCTTTCTTT. The rearrangement joins TRBV6-2 or TRBV6-3 to TRBJ1-1; D gene uncertain. With 8 bases removed from V and 6 bases from J, the gap between germline ends came to 22 bases. CDR3 length equals 15 residues. Per the germline V gene, CDR1 is MNHEY and CDR2 is SVGEGT.

This chain connects TRBV9 to TRBJ2-3; TRBD2 aligns across 14 bases. Unmatched junction bases numbered 16, after V lost 4 bases and J lost 6 bases. Germline CDR1 SGDLS, CDR2 YYNGEE. CDR3 length equals 19 residues. CDR3 coding DNA: TGTGCCAGCAGCCCCAGACTGCGCGGGACTAGCGGGAGTCGGGATACGCAGTATTTT. Its protein is CASSPRLRGTSGSRDTQYF.

This clonotype was seen at least ten times. V usage is TRBV20-1 and J usage is TRBJ1-1; D remains unclear. The CDR3 runs to 13 residues. The germline CDR1 and CDR2 sequences are DFQATT and SNEGSKA (reference sequence). Trimming shortened V by 0 bases and J by 4 bases, and 9 bases separated the two germline ends. Here the CDR3 DNA reads TGCAGTGCTAGAGATCCGTGGGCCACTGAAGCTTTCTTT. Encoded protein: CSARDPWATEAFF.